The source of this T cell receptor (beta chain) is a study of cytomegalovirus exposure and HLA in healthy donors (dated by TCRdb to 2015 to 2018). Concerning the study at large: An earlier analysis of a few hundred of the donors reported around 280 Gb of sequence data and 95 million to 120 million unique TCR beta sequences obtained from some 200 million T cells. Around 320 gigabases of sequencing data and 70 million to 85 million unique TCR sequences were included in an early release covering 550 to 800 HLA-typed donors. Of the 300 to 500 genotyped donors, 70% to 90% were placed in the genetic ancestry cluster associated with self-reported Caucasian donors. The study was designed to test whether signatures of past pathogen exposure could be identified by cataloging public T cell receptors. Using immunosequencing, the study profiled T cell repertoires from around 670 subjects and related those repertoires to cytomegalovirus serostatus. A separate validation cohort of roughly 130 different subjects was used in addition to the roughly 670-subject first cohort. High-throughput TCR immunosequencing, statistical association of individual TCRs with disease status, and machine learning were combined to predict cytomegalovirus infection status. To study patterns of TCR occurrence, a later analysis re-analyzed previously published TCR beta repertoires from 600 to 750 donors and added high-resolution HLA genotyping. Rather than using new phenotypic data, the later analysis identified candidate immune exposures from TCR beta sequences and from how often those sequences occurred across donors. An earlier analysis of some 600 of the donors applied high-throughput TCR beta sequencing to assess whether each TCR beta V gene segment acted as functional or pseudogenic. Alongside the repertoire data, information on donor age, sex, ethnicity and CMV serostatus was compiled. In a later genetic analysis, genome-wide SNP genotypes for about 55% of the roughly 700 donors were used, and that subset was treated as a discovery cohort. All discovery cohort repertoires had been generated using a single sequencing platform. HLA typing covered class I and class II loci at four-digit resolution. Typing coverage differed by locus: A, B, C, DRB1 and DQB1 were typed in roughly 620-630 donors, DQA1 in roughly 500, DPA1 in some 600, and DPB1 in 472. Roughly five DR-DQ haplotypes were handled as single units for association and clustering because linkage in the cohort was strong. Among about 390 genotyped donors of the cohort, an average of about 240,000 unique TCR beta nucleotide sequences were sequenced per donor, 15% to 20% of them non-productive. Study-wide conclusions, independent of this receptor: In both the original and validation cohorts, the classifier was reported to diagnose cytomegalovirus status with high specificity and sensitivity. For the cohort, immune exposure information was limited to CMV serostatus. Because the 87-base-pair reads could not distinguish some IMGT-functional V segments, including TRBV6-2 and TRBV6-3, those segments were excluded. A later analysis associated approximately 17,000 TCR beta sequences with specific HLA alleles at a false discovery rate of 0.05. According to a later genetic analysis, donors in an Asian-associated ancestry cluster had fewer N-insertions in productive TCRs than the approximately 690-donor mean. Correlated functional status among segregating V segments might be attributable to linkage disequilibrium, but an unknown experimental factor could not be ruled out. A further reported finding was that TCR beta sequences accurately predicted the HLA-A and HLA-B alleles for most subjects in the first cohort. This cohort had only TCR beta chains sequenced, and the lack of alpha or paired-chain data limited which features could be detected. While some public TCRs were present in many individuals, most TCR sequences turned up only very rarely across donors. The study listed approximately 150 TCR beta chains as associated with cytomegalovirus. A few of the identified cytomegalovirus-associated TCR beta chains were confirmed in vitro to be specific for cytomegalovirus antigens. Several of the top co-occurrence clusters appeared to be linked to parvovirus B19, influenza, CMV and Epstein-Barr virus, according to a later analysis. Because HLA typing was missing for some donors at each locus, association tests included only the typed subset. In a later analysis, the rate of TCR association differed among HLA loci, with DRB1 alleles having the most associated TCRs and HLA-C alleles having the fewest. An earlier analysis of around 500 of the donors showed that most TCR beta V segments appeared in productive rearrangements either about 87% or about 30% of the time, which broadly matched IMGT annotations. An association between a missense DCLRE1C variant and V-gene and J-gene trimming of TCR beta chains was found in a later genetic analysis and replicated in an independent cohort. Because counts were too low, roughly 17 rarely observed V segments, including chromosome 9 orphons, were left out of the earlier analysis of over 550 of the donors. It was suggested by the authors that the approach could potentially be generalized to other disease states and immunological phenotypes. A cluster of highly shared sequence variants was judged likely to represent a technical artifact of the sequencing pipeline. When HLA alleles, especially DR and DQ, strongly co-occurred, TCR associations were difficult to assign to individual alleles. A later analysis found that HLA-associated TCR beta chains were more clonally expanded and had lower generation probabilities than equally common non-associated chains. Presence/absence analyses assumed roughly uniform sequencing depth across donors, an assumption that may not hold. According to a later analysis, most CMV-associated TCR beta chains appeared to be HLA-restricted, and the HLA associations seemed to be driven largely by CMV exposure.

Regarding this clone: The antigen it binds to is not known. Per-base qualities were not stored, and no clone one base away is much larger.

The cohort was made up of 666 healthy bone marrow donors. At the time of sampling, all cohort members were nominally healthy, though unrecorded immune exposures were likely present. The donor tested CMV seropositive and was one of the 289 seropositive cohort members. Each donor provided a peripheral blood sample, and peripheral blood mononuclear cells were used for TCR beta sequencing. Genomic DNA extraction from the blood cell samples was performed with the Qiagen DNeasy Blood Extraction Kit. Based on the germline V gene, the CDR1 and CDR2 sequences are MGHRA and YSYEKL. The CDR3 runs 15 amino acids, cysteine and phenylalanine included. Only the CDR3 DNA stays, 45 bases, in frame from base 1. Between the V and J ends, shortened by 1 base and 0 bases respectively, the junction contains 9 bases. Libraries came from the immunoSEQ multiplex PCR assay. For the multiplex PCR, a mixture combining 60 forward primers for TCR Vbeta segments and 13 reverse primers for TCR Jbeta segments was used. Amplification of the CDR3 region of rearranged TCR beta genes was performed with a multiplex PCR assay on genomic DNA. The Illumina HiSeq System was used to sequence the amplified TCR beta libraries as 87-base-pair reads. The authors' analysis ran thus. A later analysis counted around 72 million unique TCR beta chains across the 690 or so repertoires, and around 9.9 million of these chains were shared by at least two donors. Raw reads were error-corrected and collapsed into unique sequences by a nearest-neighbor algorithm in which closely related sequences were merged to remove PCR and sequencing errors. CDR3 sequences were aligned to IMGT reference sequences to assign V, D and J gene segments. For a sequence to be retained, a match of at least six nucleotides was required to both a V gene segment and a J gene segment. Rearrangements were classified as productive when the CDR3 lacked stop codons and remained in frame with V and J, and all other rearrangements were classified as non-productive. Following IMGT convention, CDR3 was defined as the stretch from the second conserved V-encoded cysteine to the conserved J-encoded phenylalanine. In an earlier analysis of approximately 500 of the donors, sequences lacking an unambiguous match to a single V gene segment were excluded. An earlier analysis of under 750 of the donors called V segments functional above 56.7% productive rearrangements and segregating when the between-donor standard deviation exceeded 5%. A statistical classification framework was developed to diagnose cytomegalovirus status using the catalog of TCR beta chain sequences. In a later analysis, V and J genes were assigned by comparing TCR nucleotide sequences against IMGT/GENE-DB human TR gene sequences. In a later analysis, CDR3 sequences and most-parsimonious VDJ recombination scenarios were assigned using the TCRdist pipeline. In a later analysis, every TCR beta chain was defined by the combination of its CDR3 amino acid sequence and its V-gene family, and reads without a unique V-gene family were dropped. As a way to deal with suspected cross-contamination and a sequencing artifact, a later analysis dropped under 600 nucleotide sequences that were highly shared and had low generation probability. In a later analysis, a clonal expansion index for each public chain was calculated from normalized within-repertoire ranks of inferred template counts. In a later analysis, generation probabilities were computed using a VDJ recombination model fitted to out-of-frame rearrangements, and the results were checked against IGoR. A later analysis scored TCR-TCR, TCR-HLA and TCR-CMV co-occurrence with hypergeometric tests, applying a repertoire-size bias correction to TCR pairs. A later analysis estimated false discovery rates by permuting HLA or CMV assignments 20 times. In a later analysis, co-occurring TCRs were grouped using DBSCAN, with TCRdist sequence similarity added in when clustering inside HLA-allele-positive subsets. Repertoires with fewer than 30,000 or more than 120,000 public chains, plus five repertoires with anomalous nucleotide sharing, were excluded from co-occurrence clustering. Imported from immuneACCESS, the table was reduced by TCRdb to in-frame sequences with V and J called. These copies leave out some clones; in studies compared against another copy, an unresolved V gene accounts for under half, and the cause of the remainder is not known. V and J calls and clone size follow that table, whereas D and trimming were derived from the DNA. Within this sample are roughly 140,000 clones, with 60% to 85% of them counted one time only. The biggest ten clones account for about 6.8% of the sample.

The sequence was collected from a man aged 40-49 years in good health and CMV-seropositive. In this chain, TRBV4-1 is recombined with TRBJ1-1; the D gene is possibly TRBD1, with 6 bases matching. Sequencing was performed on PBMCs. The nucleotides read TGCGCCAGCAGCCAAGGGACAGACATGAACACTGAAGCTTTCTTT. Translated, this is CASSQGTDMNTEAFF.